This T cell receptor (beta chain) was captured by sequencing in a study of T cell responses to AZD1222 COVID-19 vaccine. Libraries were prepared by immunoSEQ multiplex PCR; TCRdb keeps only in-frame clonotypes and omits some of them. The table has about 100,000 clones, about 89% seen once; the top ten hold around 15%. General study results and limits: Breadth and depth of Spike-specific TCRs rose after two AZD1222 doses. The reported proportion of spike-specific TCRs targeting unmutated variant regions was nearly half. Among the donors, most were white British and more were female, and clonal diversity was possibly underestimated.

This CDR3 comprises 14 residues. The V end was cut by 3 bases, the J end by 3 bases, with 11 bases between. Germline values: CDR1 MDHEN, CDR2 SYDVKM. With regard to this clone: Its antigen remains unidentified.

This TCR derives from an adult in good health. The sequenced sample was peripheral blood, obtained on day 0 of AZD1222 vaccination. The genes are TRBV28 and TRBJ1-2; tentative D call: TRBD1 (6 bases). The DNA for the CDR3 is TGTGCCAGCAGTTTTGGACAGTCTTACTATGGCTACACCTTC. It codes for CASSFGQSYYGYTF.